This TCR beta chain is drawn from a study of T cells in Graves' hyperthyroidism and ophthalmopathy. Clinical symptoms, serum thyroxine, TRAb, thyroid ultrasound and orbital computed tomography informed diagnoses. The investigators amplified TCR beta CDR3 regions from RNA transcripts. The primer set for the first-round RT-PCR of the TCR CDR3 was HTBI. TCRdb re-derived calls from the multiplex PCR reads in MiXCR, one entry per CDR3 protein. Of hundreds of thousands of distinct CDR3 sequences in the sample, approximately 15% are singletons; the top ten hold approximately 57%. The germline V gene has CDR1 DFQATT and CDR2 SNEGSKA (reference sequence). The CDR3 extends over 12 amino acids. Trimming took off 6 bases at V and 5 bases at J, with 13 bases between the two ends. This clonotype was detected ten times or more. The antigen remains undetermined. Findings and caveats of the study: The model forecast ophthalmopathy, anticipating it by a median approximately 6.2 months before onset.

The specimen was blood. V usage is TRBV20-1 and J usage is TRBJ1-1; D not resolved. The TCR comes from a woman in her fifties or sixties with Graves' ophthalmopathy. The CDR3 bases are TGCAGTGCCCTAGATACGAGAACTGAAGCTTTCTTT. It is translated as CSALDTRTEAFF.